This T cell receptor (beta chain) was documented in a study of blood T cell repertoires in COVID-19 (dated by TCRdb to the early 2020s). Background for the entire study: Samples from collaborators originated in the United States, Italy and Spain and spanned both the acute and convalescent phases of COVID-19. The samples were drawn from two sources: the first 160 participants of the ongoing ImmuneRACE study, and 950 to 1,500 subjects contributed by 6 global collaborators. HLA class I and class II types, where available, came from metadata supplied by the sample provider rather than from assay-based typing. A freely available public database, intended as a resource for researchers studying the immune response to SARS-CoV-2, is where the repertoires were released. A de-identified subject ID, COVID-19 status, age in years and sex were almost always included in the sample metadata. The material from the prospective study consisted of cDNA or gDNA derived from T cells, B-cell-depleted T cells, or PBMCs. Subjects who had been exposed to COVID-19, were actively infected with it, or had recovered from it provided the deeply sampled blood TCRbeta repertoires that made up the dataset.

Based on the germline V gene (reference sequence), the CDR1 and CDR2 sequences are SGHAT and FQDESV. From cysteine to phenylalanine, the CDR3 is 14 amino acids long. The retained sequence is limited to the CDR3, 42 bases, with the frame set at the first base. Trimming removed 1 base from V and 0 bases from J, leaving 5 bases between the germline ends. The collaborating institutions used their own protocols to collect whole blood in K2EDTA tubes. For TCRbeta analysis, collaborator samples were shipped as frozen whole blood, as isolated PBMCs, or as DNA extracted from either sample type. Overall study outcomes, separate from this receptor: The quantity of clinical and demographic metadata differed by source and by participant and was supplied without curation.

TCRbeta CDR3 regions were amplified from genomic DNA by means of the immunoSEQ Assay, a bias-controlled multiplex PCR. As for how the authors treated the data: The number of nucleated cells in each sample was estimated by amplification of reference gene primers within the assay. To quantify the absolute abundance of each unique TCRbeta CDR3 rearrangement, sequence reads were collapsed and filtered. Productive Simpson clonality was computed per sample as the square root of Simpson's diversity index over productive rearrangements. Sourced from immuneACCESS, this table was stored by TCRdb with only in-frame sequences that have V and J called. A share of the clones is absent; for the studies checked, an unresolved V gene accounts for under half, and the remainder has no known explanation. V and J calls and clone size come straight from that table; D and trimming were deduced from the DNA. The sample has about 130,000 clones on record, roughly 90% of them singletons. The ten largest clonotypes hold approximately 1.2% of the sample.

On this clone: Its antigen specificity is not known. Base-call qualities are not available, and no considerably larger clone is one nucleotide away.

This receptor was taken from a woman of 80 years or more with acute or convalescent COVID-19. This sequence uses TRBV11-1 and TRBJ2-3; the D segment cannot be called with confidence. Sample: peripheral blood. Read as DNA, the sequence is TGTGCCAGCAGCTTAGGCGATAGCACAGATACGCAGTATTTT. It translates as CASSLGDSTDTQYF.